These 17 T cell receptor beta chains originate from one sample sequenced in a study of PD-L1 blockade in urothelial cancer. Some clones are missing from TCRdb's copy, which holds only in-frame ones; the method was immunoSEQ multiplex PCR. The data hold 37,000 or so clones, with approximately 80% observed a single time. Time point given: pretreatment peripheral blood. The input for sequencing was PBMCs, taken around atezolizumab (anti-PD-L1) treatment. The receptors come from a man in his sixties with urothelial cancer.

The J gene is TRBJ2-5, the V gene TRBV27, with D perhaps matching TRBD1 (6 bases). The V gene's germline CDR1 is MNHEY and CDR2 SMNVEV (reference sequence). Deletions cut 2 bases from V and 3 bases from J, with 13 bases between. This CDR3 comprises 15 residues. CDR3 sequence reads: CASSLQGRPEETQYF. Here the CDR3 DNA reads TGTGCCAGCAGTTTACAGGGGCGACCCGAAGAGACCCAGTACTTC.

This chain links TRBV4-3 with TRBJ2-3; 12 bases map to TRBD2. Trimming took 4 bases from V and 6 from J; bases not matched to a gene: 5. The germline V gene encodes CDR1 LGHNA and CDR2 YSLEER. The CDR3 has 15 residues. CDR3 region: CASSPSGRAGDTQYF. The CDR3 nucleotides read TGCGCCAGCAGCCCTAGCGGGAGGGCGGGTGATACGCAGTATTTT.

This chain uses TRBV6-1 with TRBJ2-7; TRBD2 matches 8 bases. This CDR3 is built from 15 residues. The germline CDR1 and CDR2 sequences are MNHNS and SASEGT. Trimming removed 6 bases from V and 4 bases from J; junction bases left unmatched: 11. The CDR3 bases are TGTGCCAGCAGGGAGGCGCGGGAGGTGTTTTACGAGCAGTACTTC. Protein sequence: CASREAREVFYEQYF.

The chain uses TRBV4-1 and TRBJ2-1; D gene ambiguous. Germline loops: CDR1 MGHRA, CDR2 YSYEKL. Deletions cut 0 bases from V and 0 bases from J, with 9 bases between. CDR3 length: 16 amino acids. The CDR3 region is CASSQDLRSSYNEQFF. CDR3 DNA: TGCGCCAGCAGCCAAGATCTTAGGAGCTCCTACAATGAGCAGTTCTTC.

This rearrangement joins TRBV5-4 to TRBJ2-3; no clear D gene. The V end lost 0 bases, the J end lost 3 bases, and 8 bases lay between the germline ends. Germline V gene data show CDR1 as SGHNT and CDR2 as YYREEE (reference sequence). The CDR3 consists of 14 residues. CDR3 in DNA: TGTGCCAGCAGCTTGGGGAGCCTTACAGATACGCAGTATTTT. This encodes CASSLGSLTDTQYF.

CDR3: CARGLAQSGANVLTF. The CDR3 nucleotides are TGTGCCAGAGGACTAGCCCAATCTGGGGCCAACGTCCTGACTTTC. J is TRBJ2-6 and V is TRBV2, with 8 bases identical to TRBD2. Trimming took 9 bases from V and 1 from J; bases not matched to a gene: 5. CDR3 length: 15 amino acids. Per germline, CDR1 SNHLY and CDR2 FYNNEI.

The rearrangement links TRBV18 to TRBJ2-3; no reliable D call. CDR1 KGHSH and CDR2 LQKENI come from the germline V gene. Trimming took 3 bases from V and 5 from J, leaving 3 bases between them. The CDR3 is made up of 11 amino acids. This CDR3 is CASSPKDTQYF. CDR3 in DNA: TGTGCCAGCTCACCTAAAGATACGCAGTATTTT. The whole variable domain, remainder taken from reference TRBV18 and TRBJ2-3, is NAGVMQNPRHLVRRRGQEARLRCSPMKGHSHVYWYRQLPEEGLKFMVYLQKENIIDESGMPKERFSAEFPKEGPSILRIQQVVRGDSAAYFCASSPKDTQYFGPGTRLTVL.

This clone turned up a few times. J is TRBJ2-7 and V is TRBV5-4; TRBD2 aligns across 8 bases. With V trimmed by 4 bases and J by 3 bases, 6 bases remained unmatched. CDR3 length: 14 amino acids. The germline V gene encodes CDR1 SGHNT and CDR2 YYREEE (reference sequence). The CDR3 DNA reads TGTGCCAGCAGCCTTGAGACTAGCGTCTACGAGCAGTACTTC. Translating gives CASSLETSVYEQYF.

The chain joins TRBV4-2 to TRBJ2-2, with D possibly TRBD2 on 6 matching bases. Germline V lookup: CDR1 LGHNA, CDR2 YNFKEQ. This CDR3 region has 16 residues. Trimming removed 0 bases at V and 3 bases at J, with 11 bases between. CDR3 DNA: TGTGCCAGCAGCCAAGACCGCGGGACGGACACCGGGGAGCTGTTTTTT. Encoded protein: CASSQDRGTDTGELFF.

As DNA, the CDR3 is TGCGCCAGCAGATATGCTGGACAGTATTCGAACACTGAAGCTTTCTTT. Residues: CASRYAGQYSNTEAFF. V and J are TRBV5-1 and TRBJ1-1, with TRBD1 as a possible D gene (6 bases). V lost 5 bases and J 1 base, leaving 18 bases between the germline ends. CDR3 length: 16 residues. Germline loops: CDR1 SGHRS, CDR2 YFSETQ.

The CDR3 sequence is CASSLALAGVDEQFF. The CDR3 DNA reads TGTGCCAGCAGCTTAGCGCTAGCGGGAGTCGATGAGCAGTTCTTC. The chain joins TRBV7-9 to TRBJ2-1; 10 bases fit TRBD2. This CDR3 contains 15 residues. Trimming cost V 0 bases and J 8 bases; bases outside gene matches: 4. CDR1 and CDR2 from the germline V gene are SEHNR and FQNEAQ (reference sequence).

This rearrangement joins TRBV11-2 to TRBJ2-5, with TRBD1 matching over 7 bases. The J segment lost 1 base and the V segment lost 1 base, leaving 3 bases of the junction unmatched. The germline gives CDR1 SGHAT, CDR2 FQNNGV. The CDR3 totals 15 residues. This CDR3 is CASSLGQGFQETQYF. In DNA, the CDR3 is TGTGCCAGCAGCTTAGGACAGGGATTCCAAGAGACCCAGTACTTC.

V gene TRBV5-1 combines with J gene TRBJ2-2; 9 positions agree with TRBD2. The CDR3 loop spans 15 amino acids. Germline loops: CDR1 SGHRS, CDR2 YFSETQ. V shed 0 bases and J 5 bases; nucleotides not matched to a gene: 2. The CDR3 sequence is CASSLGLADTGELFF. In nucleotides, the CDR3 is TGCGCCAGCAGCTTGGGACTAGCGGATACCGGGGAGCTGTTTTTT.

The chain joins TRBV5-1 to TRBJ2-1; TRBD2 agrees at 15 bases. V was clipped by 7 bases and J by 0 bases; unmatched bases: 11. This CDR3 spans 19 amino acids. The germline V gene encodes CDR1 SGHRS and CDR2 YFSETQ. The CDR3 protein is CASSGGGLAGGSSYNEQFF. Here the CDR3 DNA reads TGCGCCAGCTCAGGGGGGGGACTAGCGGGAGGAAGCTCCTACAATGAGCAGTTCTTC.

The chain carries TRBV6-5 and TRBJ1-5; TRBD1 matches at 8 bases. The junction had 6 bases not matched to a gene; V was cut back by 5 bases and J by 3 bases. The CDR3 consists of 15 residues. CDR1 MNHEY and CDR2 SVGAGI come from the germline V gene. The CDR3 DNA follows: TGTGCCAGCAGTCCAGGGACAGGCTACAATCAGCCCCAGCATTTT. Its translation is CASSPGTGYNQPQHF.

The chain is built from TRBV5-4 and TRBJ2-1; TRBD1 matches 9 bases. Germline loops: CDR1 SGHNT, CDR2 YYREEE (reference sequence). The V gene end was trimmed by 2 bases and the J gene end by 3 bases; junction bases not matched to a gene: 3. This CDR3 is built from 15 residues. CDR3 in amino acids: CASSFATGGYNEQFF. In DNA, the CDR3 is TGTGCCAGCAGCTTCGCGACAGGGGGCTACAATGAGCAGTTCTTC.

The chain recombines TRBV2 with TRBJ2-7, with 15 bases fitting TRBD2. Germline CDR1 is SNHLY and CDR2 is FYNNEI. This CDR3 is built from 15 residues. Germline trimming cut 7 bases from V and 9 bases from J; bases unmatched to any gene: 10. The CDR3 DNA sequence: TGTGCCAGCACCATCGGGACTAGCGGGGGGCTCGGGCAGTACTTC. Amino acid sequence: CASTIGTSGGLGQYF. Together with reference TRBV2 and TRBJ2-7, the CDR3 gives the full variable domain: EPEVTQTPSHQVTQMGQEVILRCVPISNHLYFYWYRQILGQKVEFLVSFYNNEISEKSEIFDDQFSVERPDGSNFTLKIRSTKLEDSAMYFCASTIGTSGGLGQYFGPGTRLTVT.